Below, 22 T cell receptor beta chains from the same sample are listed, as sequenced in a study of technical replicates of blood from several donors. The protocol was immunoSEQ multiplex PCR, while the TCRdb copy is restricted to in-frame clones and leaves out a portion. The sample lists more than 90,000 clones; 90% to 97% were seen once. The sequencing input was T cells isolated from PBMCs. Receptors were obtained from a human donor in good health.

This sequence joins TRBV7-9 and TRBJ2-5; perhaps TRBD2 as D (5 bases). V gave up 10 bases and J gave up 7 bases, with 13 bases separating them. The CDR3 runs 11 residues. Germline loops: CDR1 SEHNR, CDR2 FQNEAQ (reference sequence). The CDR3 reads CATTSVGTQYF. The CDR3 DNA sequence: TGTGCCACCACTAGTGTGGGGACCCAGTACTTC.

V gene TRBV6-5 combines with J gene TRBJ1-2; 7 bases agree with TRBD1. Germline V gene data show CDR1 as MNHEY and CDR2 as SVGAGI. V was clipped by 4 bases and J by 0 bases; unmatched bases: 8. The CDR3 totals 16 residues. CDR3 nucleotide sequence: TGTGCCAGCAGTTTCCGCGGGACAGACCCTAACTATGGCTACACCTTC. As protein: CASSFRGTDPNYGYTF.

V usage is TRBV7-9 and J usage is TRBJ2-7; D is perhaps TRBD2 (5 bases). Trimming took 4 bases from V and 3 from J, leaving 13 bases between them. Germline-derived CDR1 and CDR2 are SEHNR and FQNEAQ (reference sequence). CDR3 size: 14 residues. CDR3 in amino acids: CASSSAGVLYEQYF. CDR3 bases: TGTGCCAGCAGCTCGGCCGGGGTGCTCTACGAGCAGTACTTC.

The chain joins TRBV30 to TRBJ2-2, with 8 bases that match TRBD1. The germline gives CDR1 GTSNPN, CDR2 SVGIG (reference sequence). V shed 2 bases, J shed 4 bases, and the junction held 6 bases outside the gene matches. The CDR3 has 15 amino acids. CDR3 in amino acids: CAWSPGTGVTGELFF. CDR3 DNA: TGTGCCTGGAGTCCCGGGACAGGAGTCACCGGGGAGCTGTTTTTT.

The rearrangement uses TRBV27 and TRBJ2-7; D is possibly TRBD2 (5 bases). The V end lost 0 bases, the J end lost 3 bases, and 18 bases lay between the germline ends. CDR3 length equals 17 residues. The germline gives CDR1 MNHEY, CDR2 SMNVEV (reference sequence). CDR3 loop: CASSLSILRAELYEQYF. CDR3 nucleotide sequence: TGTGCCAGCAGTTTATCGATCTTGAGGGCAGAACTCTACGAGCAGTACTTC.

This chain uses TRBV4-1 with TRBJ2-1, with a possible D match to TRBD2 (6 bases). CDR3 size: 15 residues. V lost 6 bases and J lost 0, with 12 bases in between. Per germline, CDR1 MGHRA and CDR2 YSYEKL. The CDR3 DNA is TGCGCCAGCAGGCCGGAGGGTAACTCCTACAATGAGCAGTTCTTC. Protein product: CASRPEGNSYNEQFF.

The chain employs TRBV7-2 and TRBJ1-2; TRBD1 aligns across 7 bases. CDR1 is SGHTA, CDR2 FQGNSA, per germline. V lost 8 bases and J lost 10; bases outside the gene matches: 16. This CDR3 is 14 amino acids long. CDR3 in DNA: TGTGCCAGCTCTCAGGGGGGACTCGCTTGGAACTACACCTTC. It yields the protein CASSQGGLAWNYTF.

The rearrangement links TRBV5-1 to TRBJ2-7; 9 positions match TRBD2. Germline V gene data show CDR1 as SGHRS and CDR2 as YFSETQ. The CDR3 runs 19 residues. V lost 0 bases, J lost 3 bases, and 16 bases stayed unmatched. The CDR3 here is CASSLGPSGRGGDNYEQYF. CDR3 bases: TGCGCCAGCAGCTTGGGGCCCTCCGGGCGGGGGGGCGATAACTACGAGCAGTACTTC.

The chain has TRBV7-8 and TRBJ2-1; TRBD1 might be the D (6 bases). Germline assignment: CDR1 SGHVS and CDR2 FQNEAQ. The CDR3 loop spans 17 amino acids. The V end lost 2 bases, the J end lost 8 bases, and 22 bases lay between the germline ends. CDR3 sequence: CASSLRGGLGGSDEQFF. CDR3 coding DNA: TGTGCCAGCAGCTTAAGAGGGGGTCTAGGCGGTTCGGATGAGCAGTTCTTC.

The chain carries TRBV28 and TRBJ2-5; TRBD1 is a possible D gene (6 bases). Germline lookup yields CDR1 MDHEN and CDR2 SYDVKM. V lost 5 bases and J 0 bases, leaving 13 bases between the germline ends. The CDR3 length is 15 residues. In nucleotides, the CDR3 is TGTGCCAGCAGTGACAGGACGGCGTACCAAGAGACCCAGTACTTC. Translating gives CASSDRTAYQETQYF.

The chain uses TRBV30 and TRBJ1-5; 7 nucleotides line up with TRBD1. V lost 4 bases to trimming and J lost 6 bases; unmatched junction nucleotides: 9. The CDR3 length is 14 residues. Looked up from germline, CDR1 is GTSNPN and CDR2 is SVGIG (reference sequence). CDR3 loop: CAWNRDRGRQPQHF. The CDR3 coding sequence is TGTGCCTGGAACCGGGACAGAGGGCGTCAGCCCCAGCATTTT.

The chain is built from TRBV14 and TRBJ1-2, with D unresolved. There are 15 residues in the CDR3. Germline values: CDR1 SGHDN, CDR2 FVKESK. The V end was cut by 4 bases, the J end by 2 bases, with 14 bases between. CDR3 nucleotide sequence: TGTGCCAGCAGCCCCCTGGGTTCAGCGAACTATGGCTACACCTTC. It specifies CASSPLGSANYGYTF.

The chain links TRBV28 to TRBJ2-2; 8 bases agree with TRBD1. Germline V CDR1 and CDR2: MDHEN, SYDVKM. CDR3 length: 23 residues. The junction had 27 bases not matched to a gene; V was cut back by 2 bases and J by 4 bases. Here the CDR3 reads CASSLGSNYFQIQGASTTGELFF. The CDR3 DNA follows: TGTGCCAGCAGTTTAGGCTCTAACTATTTCCAAATCCAGGGGGCTTCGACCACCGGGGAGCTGTTTTTT.

V usage is TRBV19 and J usage is TRBJ1-2; 7 nucleotides line up with TRBD1. This CDR3 has 15 residues. Trimming took 5 bases from V and 8 from J; bases not matched to a gene: 14. In germline, CDR1 is LNHDA, CDR2 SQIVND (reference sequence). In DNA, the CDR3 is TGTGCCAGTAGTCTTCCTACAGGGGCGCCGGGGGGCTACACCTTC. Its translation is CASSLPTGAPGGYTF.

J is TRBJ1-5 and V is TRBV6-1, with D hard to call. Germline CDR1 is MNHNS and CDR2 is SASEGT. V was cut by 0 bases and J by 0 bases, with 12 bases left in between. The CDR3 has 17 amino acids. CDR3 bases: TGTGCCAGCAGTGAAGCTCGCGGGAGTTATAGCAATCAGCCCCAGCATTTT. This translates into CASSEARGSYSNQPQHF.

The CDR3 sequence is CASSTRQGIYGYTF. The CDR3 bases are TGTGCCAGCTCGACGAGACAGGGTATCTATGGCTACACCTTC. The rearrangement links TRBV18 to TRBJ1-2; 7 bases match TRBD1. J lost 4 bases, V lost 6 bases, and 8 bases had no gene match. The germline CDR1 and CDR2 sequences are KGHSH and LQKENI. The CDR3 length is 14 residues.

The CDR3 sequence: CASSELGQGSYEQYF. The CDR3 DNA follows: TGTGCCAGCAGTGAATTGGGACAGGGATCCTACGAGCAGTACTTC. V gene TRBV6-1 combines with J gene TRBJ2-5, with 9 bases matching TRBD1. The last part of the DNA fits TRBJ2-7 better; the J call may be wrong. Germline V gene sequence: CDR1 MNHNS, CDR2 SASEGT. There are 15 residues in the CDR3.

J is TRBJ2-1 and V is TRBV4-1; maybe TRBD1 (6 bases). Germline V gene data show CDR1 as MGHRA and CDR2 as YSYEKL. The CDR3 consists of 16 residues. Between the trimmed V and J ends, which lost 1 base and 2 bases, there was a span of 12 bases. This chain's CDR3 is CASSQGGGGPYNEQFF. The CDR3 DNA follows: TGCGCCAGCAGCCAAGGTGGTGGGGGCCCCTACAATGAGCAGTTCTTC.

The gene calls are TRBV13 and TRBJ1-2; D call uncertain. V was cut by 3 bases and J by 1 base, with 12 bases left in between. This CDR3 is 15 amino acids long. Germline CDR1 and CDR2: PRHDT and FYEKMQ (reference sequence). The CDR3 sequence: CASSLRESVNYGYTF. CDR3 coding DNA: TGTGCCAGCAGCTTGAGAGAGTCCGTTAACTATGGCTACACCTTC.

The rearrangement uses TRBV5-4 and TRBJ2-5; 10 bases line up with TRBD2. Unmatched junction bases numbered 17, after V lost 3 bases and J lost 0 bases. This CDR3 spans 20 amino acids. The germline V gene has CDR1 SGHNT and CDR2 YYREEE (reference sequence). In DNA form, the CDR3 reads TGTGCCAGCAGCTCCTTTAACCCCCTAGCGGGGGACCCTTACCAAGAGACCCAGTACTTC. Its translation: CASSSFNPLAGDPYQETQYF.

The chain joins TRBV7-2 to TRBJ2-7, with a possible D match to TRBD2 (5 bases). The germline V gene encodes CDR1 SGHTA and CDR2 FQGNSA. The CDR3 runs to 13 residues. Trimming took 5 bases from V and 4 from J, leaving 12 bases between them. CDR3 loop: CASSTYLAYEQYF. CDR3 sequence (DNA): TGTGCCAGCAGCACTTACCTAGCTTACGAGCAGTACTTC.

This rearrangement joins TRBV28 to TRBJ1-6; 9 nucleotides line up with TRBD1. The length of the CDR3 is 14 residues. CDR1 and CDR2 from the germline V gene are MDHEN and SYDVKM. With V trimmed by 5 bases and J by 13 bases, 9 bases remained unmatched. The CDR3 is CASSLRQGVSPLHF. The CDR3 DNA is TGTGCCAGCAGTCTAAGACAGGGGGTGTCCCCCCTCCACTTT.